Listed below are T cell receptor beta chains from one sample, sequenced in a study of shared clonotypes between healthy human individuals. The data were produced by immunoSEQ multiplex PCR, yet TCRdb's version contains in-frame clones alone and is incomplete. This table has more than 2 million clones, 85% to 95% appearing once. Sequenced sample: naive CD4+ T cells sorted from blood. These receptors originate from a young man in good health. Each CDR3 is given with its conserved first and last residue. D genes are given only for firm matches. Only some rows state a clone size, as once, few, many or a class for expanded clones.

cdr3_aa cdr3_nt j_call clone_size v_call d_call
CASSSMGLAGSSYNEQFF TGTGCCAGCTCATCCATGGGACTAGCGGGAAGCTCCTACAATGAGCAGTTCTTC TRBJ2-1 NA TRBV18 TRBD2
CASSQESTGLFKRGYTF TGCGCCAGCAGCCAAGAAAGCACAGGTCTCTTCAAACGTGGCTACACCTTC TRBJ1-2 NA TRBV4-1 NA
CASSPTSDKTEAFF TGTGCCAGCTCCCCCACTTCCGACAAAACTGAAGCTTTCTTT TRBJ1-1 NA TRBV18 NA
CASSSTENYEQYF TGTGCCAGCAGCTCGACAGAGAACTACGAGCAGTACTTC TRBJ2-7 NA TRBV7-9 NA
CASSLVTSGLYQETQYF TGTGCCAGCAGCTTGGTGACTAGCGGCTTGTACCAAGAGACCCAGTACTTC TRBJ2-5 NA TRBV5-6 TRBD2
CASSLFVGKNTEAFF TGTGCCAGCAGCTTATTTGTGGGAAAGAACACTGAAGCTTTCTTT TRBJ1-1 NA TRBV7-9 NA
CASSLATMGVVDTQYF TGCGCCAGCAGCTTGGCCACCATGGGGGTGGTAGATACGCAGTATTTT TRBJ2-3 NA TRBV5-1 NA
CASNPRSSGANVLTF TGTGCCAGCAACCCCAGGAGCTCTGGGGCCAACGTCCTGACTTTC TRBJ2-6 NA TRBV5-7 NA
CASRAYQGTAFEKLFF TGTGCCAGCAGGGCTTATCAGGGAACAGCCTTTGAAAAACTGTTTTTT TRBJ1-4 NA TRBV2 NA
CASSQIGEGNYEQYF TGCGCCAGCAGCCAAATCGGGGAGGGGAACTACGAGCAGTACTTC TRBJ2-7 NA TRBV4-1 TRBD2
CASSLLLADTQYF TGTGCCAGCAGCTTGCTTTTGGCGGATACGCAGTATTTT TRBJ2-3 NA TRBV5-6 NA
CASSVPTGNTGELFF TGTGCCAGCAGTGTTCCCACAGGGAACACCGGGGAGCTGTTTTTT TRBJ2-2 NA TRBV6-1 NA
CASRKEDRYEQYF TGTGCTAGCAGAAAAGAGGACAGATACGAGCAGTACTTC TRBJ2-7 NA TRBV7-7 NA
CASSLVRGPPYEQYF TGTGCCAGCAGCTTGGTGCGAGGGCCTCCCTACGAGCAGTACTTC TRBJ2-7 NA TRBV5-6 NA
CAWSVRGGSWNEQFF TGTGCCTGGAGTGTGCGCGGGGGCTCTTGGAATGAGCAGTTCTTC TRBJ2-1 NA TRBV30 NA
CASSQLLVAGGPNEQFF TGCGCCAGCAGCCAATTATTAGTAGCGGGAGGGCCCAATGAGCAGTTCTTC TRBJ2-1 NA TRBV4-3 TRBD2
CASGSSYNEQFF TGTGCTAGTGGGTCCTCCTACAATGAGCAGTTCTTC TRBJ2-1 NA TRBV12-5 NA
CASSREVGEQYF TGTGCCAGCAGCCGAGAAGTAGGCGAGCAGTACTTC TRBJ2-7 NA TRBV7-2 NA
CASSLGGGLAANTGELFF TGTGCCAGCAGCTTAGGAGGGGGACTAGCGGCGAACACCGGGGAGCTGTTTTTT TRBJ2-2 NA TRBV7-8 TRBD2
CASSGDRSANTEAFF TGCGCCAGCAGCGGAGACAGGTCCGCGAACACTGAAGCTTTCTTT TRBJ1-1 NA TRBV5-1 NA
CASAKELNSYEQYF TGTGCCAGCGCAAAGGAATTAAACTCCTACGAGCAGTACTTC TRBJ2-7 NA TRBV2 NA
CASSPHWGNTEAFF TGTGCCAGCAGCCCCCATTGGGGGAACACTGAAGCTTTCTTT TRBJ1-1 NA TRBV21-1 NA
CASSLIWADGYTF TGTGCCAGCAGCTTAATTTGGGCGGACGGCTACACCTTC TRBJ1-2 NA TRBV7-9 NA
CASSPPGGNQPQHF TGCGCCAGCAGCCCGCCGGGCGGGAATCAGCCCCAGCATTTT TRBJ1-5 NA TRBV4-1 NA
CASSLGSGATEAFF TGCGCCAGCAGCTTGGGATCAGGGGCCACTGAAGCTTTCTTT TRBJ1-1 NA TRBV5-1 NA
CASSPLWGGSSYEQYF TGTGCCAGCAGTCCCCTTTGGGGGGGAAGCTCCTACGAGCAGTACTTC TRBJ2-7 NA TRBV27 TRBD2
CASSQEDGTNRATNQPQHF TGCGCCAGCAGCCAAGAAGATGGAACGAACAGGGCCACCAATCAGCCCCAGCATTTT TRBJ1-5 NA TRBV4-1 NA
CASSKGASGSQETQYF TGCGCCAGCAGCAAAGGGGCTAGCGGATCTCAAGAGACCCAGTACTTC TRBJ2-5 NA TRBV4-3 TRBD2
CASSSAGSNQPQHF TGTGCCAGCAGTTCGGCAGGGTCTAATCAGCCCCAGCATTTT TRBJ1-5 NA TRBV6-6 NA
CASSPVATNTEAFF TGTGCCAGCAGCCCCGTTGCTACGAACACTGAAGCTTTCTTT TRBJ1-1 NA TRBV5-6 NA
CASSDQGGTEAFF TGTGCCAGCAGTGATCAGGGAGGGACTGAAGCTTTCTTT TRBJ1-1 NA TRBV2 NA
CASLGGLGETQYF TGTGCCAGCCTTGGGGGTCTTGGGGAGACCCAGTACTTC TRBJ2-5 NA TRBV28 NA
CSAYDGETQYF TGCAGTGCCTACGATGGAGAGACCCAGTACTTC TRBJ2-5 NA TRBV20-1 NA
CATRGLAGDGGELFF TGTGCCACCCGAGGACTAGCGGGAGACGGCGGGGAGCTGTTTTTT TRBJ2-2 once TRBV6-1 TRBD2